Listed below are T cell receptor beta chains from one sample, sequenced in a study of CD8 T cells in ankylosing spondylitis. TCRdb redid the calling of the 5' RACE reads with MiXCR, one entry per CDR3 protein. The sample has 250,000 to 350,000 distinct CDR3 sequences, 20% seen once. Sequenced input: blood, either unsorted or a sorted T cell fraction (not recorded which). The receptors come from a male donor with ankylosing spondylitis or in good health (not recorded which). Each CDR3 is given with its conserved first and last residue. The D gene is left open where the match is weak. Clone size, where shown, is once, few, many, or a class for clones that have expanded.

V	D	size	J	DNA	CDR3
TRBV12-3/TRBV12-4	-	few	TRBJ2-2	TGTGCCAGCCAAGGCGGGGTCAGTAACACCGGGGAGCTGTTTTTT	CASQGGVSNTGELFF
TRBV28	-	-	TRBJ1-2	TGTGCCAGCAGCCCCTCGGGACTCAACTATGGCTACACCTTC	CASSPSGLNYGYTF
TRBV2	-	-	TRBJ2-3	TGTGCCAGCAGTGTATCGTCCCGTAGCACAGATACGCAGTATTTT	CASSVSSRSTDTQYF
TRBV5-1	-	many	TRBJ2-5	TGCGCCAGCAGCTTAGCGCAAGAGACCCAGTACTTC	CASSLAQETQYF
TRBV6-5	TRBD1	-	TRBJ1-1	TGTGCCAGCAGTTACGAGGGACAGGTAGTCCTTTTCTTAACTGAAGCTTTCTTT	CASSYEGQVVLFLTEAFF
TRBV3-1	TRBD2	-	TRBJ2-5	TGTGCCAGCAGCCGCGGCCGACTAGCTGAGTACCAAGAGACCCAGTACTTC	CASSRGRLAEYQETQYF
TRBV7-8	-	few	TRBJ2-3	TGTGCCAGCAGCCCCGGCAGTAATACGCAGTATTTT	CASSPGSNTQYF
TRBV5-6	TRBD2	few	TRBJ2-1	TGTGCCAGCAGCTTGGGAGGGGGGAGCCCGGGACTAGCGGGACTCAATGAGCAGTTCTTC	CASSLGGGSPGLAGLNEQFF
TRBV12-3/TRBV12-4	-	-	TRBJ1-2	TGTGCCAGCAGTATTGGTGGGGGGGCGCGTGGCTACACCTTC	CASSIGGGARGYTF
TRBV24-1	-	many	TRBJ1-1	TGTGCCACCAGTGATTTGCCCCAGGTCAACACTGAAGCTTTCTTT	CATSDLPQVNTEAFF
TRBV4-2	TRBD2	-	TRBJ2-1	TGTGCCAGCAGCCCGGGACTAGCCTATGAGCAGTTCTTC	CASSPGLAYEQFF
TRBV20-1	-	few	TRBJ2-1	TGCAGTATTAGGGGTTGGGTAGGGGGTTACAATGAGCAGTTCTTC	CSIRGWVGGYNEQFF
TRBV5-5	TRBD1	few	TRBJ1-4	TGTGCCAGCAGCCGGGACAGTACAACTAATGAAAAACTGTTTTTT	CASSRDSTTNEKLFF
TRBV27	TRBD1	few	TRBJ2-5	TGTGCCAGCAGTCAAAAACAGGGGGCGGGAGAGACCCAGTACTTC	CASSQKQGAGETQYF
TRBV5-6	TRBD1	-	TRBJ1-2	TGTGCCAGCAGCTTGGGCCCTGGACAGGGGGCGGAGGGCTACACCTTC	CASSLGPGQGAEGYTF
TRBV3-1	TRBD1	-	TRBJ1-6	TGTGCCAGCAGCCAAGGACAGGGGGCCTCACCCCTCCACTTT	CASSQGQGASPLHF
TRBV24-1	TRBD2	few	TRBJ2-1	TGTGCCACCAGTGACTCTAGCGGGAGGGCGTGGAATGAGCAGTTCTTC	CATSDSSGRAWNEQFF
TRBV20-1	-	-	TRBJ2-3	TGCAGTGCCATAACAGGGAGAGAAGGCACAGATACGCAGTATTTT	CSAITGREGTDTQYF
TRBV11-2	-	-	TRBJ2-3	TGTGCCAGCAGCTTAGATTGGCGGAACACAGATACGCAGTATTTT	CASSLDWRNTDTQYF
TRBV6-1	-	-	TRBJ2-3	TGTGCCAGCACTACCAGCACAGATACGCAGTATTTT	CASTTSTDTQYF
TRBV6-5	-	few	TRBJ2-4	TGTGCCAGCAGTTCCGCCACCACAGGAAACATTCAGTACTTC	CASSSATTGNIQYF
TRBV20-1	TRBD1	-	TRBJ1-1	TGCAGTGCCAAGAGAGGGGGCATGAACACTGAAGCTTTCTTT	CSAKRGGMNTEAFF
TRBV29-1	-	-	TRBJ1-1	TGCAGCGGACGACAGGCTAACACTGAAGCTTTCTTT	CSGRQANTEAFF
TRBV10-2	-	many	TRBJ2-5	TGCGCCAGCAGTGACGACCGCGGAGTCCTGAAGACCCAGTACTTC	CASSDDRGVLKTQYF
TRBV6-5	TRBD1	-	TRBJ1-5	TGTGCCAGCAGTTCGACGACAGGGGTGGAACAGCCCCAGCATTTT	CASSSTTGVEQPQHF
TRBV28	-	-	TRBJ1-4	TGTGCCAGCCGCTCCGGATGGGAAAAACTGTTTTTT	CASRSGWEKLFF
TRBV7-2	TRBD2	-	TRBJ2-2	TGTGCCAGCAGCACGGGACTAGCGTATACCGGGGAGCTGTTTTTT	CASSTGLAYTGELFF
TRBV3-1	-	-	TRBJ1-1	TGTGCCAGCGGAAGAGGTAGGAACACTGAAGCTTTCTTT	CASGRGRNTEAFF
TRBV20-1	-	many	TRBJ2-1	TGCAGTGCCGAACGGGCGAATGAGCAGTTCTTC	CSAERANEQFF
TRBV7-3	TRBD1	few	TRBJ2-2	TGTGCCAGCAGCTTGGGACAGGGCGTACCAGGGGAGCTGTTTTTT	CASSLGQGVPGELFF
TRBV9	-	-	TRBJ2-1	TGTGCCAGCAGCGTAGAGGGACCGGGAAATGAGCAGTTCTTC	CASSVEGPGNEQFF
TRBV7-3	-	once	TRBJ2-3	TGTGCCAGCAGCGCGACCGACTATACGCAGTATTTT	CASSATDYTQYF
TRBV4-1	-	-	TRBJ2-2	TGCGCCAGCAGCCAGGCCCCGGGGAACACCGGGGAGCTGTTTTTT	CASSQAPGNTGELFF
TRBV5-6	-	-	TRBJ2-2	TGTGCCAACAGCCCGGTGGGGTTAGAGAACACCGGGGAGCTGTTTTTT	CANSPVGLENTGELFF
TRBV28	-	few	TRBJ1-4	TGTGCCAGCAGTTTATCCCCAGGGAGTGAAAAACTGTTTTTT	CASSLSPGSEKLFF
TRBV6-2/TRBV6-3	-	-	TRBJ2-4	TGTGCCAGCAGTTACTCGGGGCCTAGCGCCAAAAACATTCAGTACTTC	CASSYSGPSAKNIQYF
TRBV3-1	-	once	TRBJ1-5	TGTGCCAGCAGCCAAGCACAGGGACTTAGCAATCAGCCCCAGCATTTT	CASSQAQGLSNQPQHF
TRBV27	-	few	TRBJ2-1	TGTGCCAGCAGTTGGGGGCAAGGGACTATTTACAATGAGCAGTTCTTC	CASSWGQGTIYNEQFF
TRBV3-1	-	few	TRBJ2-1	TGTGCCAGCAGCCAAGACCCGGGGAACTACAATGAGCAGTTCTTC	CASSQDPGNYNEQFF
TRBV5-1	TRBD1	few	TRBJ2-5	TGCGCCAGCACCCGGGACAGGGGGCAACAAGAGACCCAGTACTTC	CASTRDRGQQETQYF
TRBV7-7	-	-	TRBJ2-5	TGTGCCAGCAGCCCGATTGGGCCTGGCGGGGAGACCCAGTACTTC	CASSPIGPGGETQYF
TRBV5-5	TRBD1	few	TRBJ1-2	TGTGCCAGCAGCTTGACCGACAGGGAGCAGGGCTACACCTTC	CASSLTDREQGYTF
TRBV6-2/TRBV6-3	-	-	TRBJ1-6	TGTGCCAGCAGTTACACGGTCCGGCGACCGACACCCGGGCAAATCTCCTATAATTCACCCCTCCACTTT	CASSYTVRRPTPGQISYNSPLHF
TRBV28	-	-	TRBJ2-6	TGTGCCAGCCGGTTATCTGGGGCCAACGTCCTGACTTTC	CASRLSGANVLTF
TRBV5-1	TRBD2	few	TRBJ2-5	TGCGCCACCGAAGCTGTACGACTAGCGGGGGGTCAAGAGACCCAGTACTTC	CATEAVRLAGGQETQYF
TRBV3-1	-	-	TRBJ1-5	TGTGCCAGCAGCCTGCAGGTTAGCAATCAGCCCCAGCATTTT	CASSLQVSNQPQHF
TRBV2	TRBD1	few	TRBJ2-3	TGTGCCAGCAGCAAGGGACAGGGGGCGGGACGGGCGACAGATACGCAGTATTTT	CASSKGQGAGRATDTQYF
TRBV6-5	-	few	TRBJ1-5	TGTGCCAGCAGTTACGGGGCAGGGGATTGGCCCCAGCATTTT	CASSYGAGDWPQHF
TRBV12-3/TRBV12-4	TRBD1	many	TRBJ1-4	TGTGCCAGCAGTTTGGGGACAGGAGCAGAAAAACTGTTTTTT	CASSLGTGAEKLFF
TRBV25-1	TRBD1	few	TRBJ2-6	TGTGCCAGCAGGGGGACAGGGGAGGGCGTCCTGACTTTC	CASRGTGEGVLTF
TRBV5-5	-	few	TRBJ1-2	TGTGCCAGCAGCGGGCAGGGGACATCCAACTATGGCTACACCTTC	CASSGQGTSNYGYTF
TRBV9	-	few	TRBJ2-5	TGTGCCAGCAGCGTAGGTTGGGGTCAAGAGACCCAGTACTTC	CASSVGWGQETQYF
TRBV27	-	-	TRBJ2-2	TGTGCCAGCAGTTTCCTGCCAGTATCGGCCGGGGAGCTGTTTTTT	CASSFLPVSAGELFF
TRBV12-3/TRBV12-4	TRBD1	few	TRBJ1-5	TGTGCCAGCAGTCCGGACAGGGGGGATCAGCCCCAGCATTTT	CASSPDRGDQPQHF